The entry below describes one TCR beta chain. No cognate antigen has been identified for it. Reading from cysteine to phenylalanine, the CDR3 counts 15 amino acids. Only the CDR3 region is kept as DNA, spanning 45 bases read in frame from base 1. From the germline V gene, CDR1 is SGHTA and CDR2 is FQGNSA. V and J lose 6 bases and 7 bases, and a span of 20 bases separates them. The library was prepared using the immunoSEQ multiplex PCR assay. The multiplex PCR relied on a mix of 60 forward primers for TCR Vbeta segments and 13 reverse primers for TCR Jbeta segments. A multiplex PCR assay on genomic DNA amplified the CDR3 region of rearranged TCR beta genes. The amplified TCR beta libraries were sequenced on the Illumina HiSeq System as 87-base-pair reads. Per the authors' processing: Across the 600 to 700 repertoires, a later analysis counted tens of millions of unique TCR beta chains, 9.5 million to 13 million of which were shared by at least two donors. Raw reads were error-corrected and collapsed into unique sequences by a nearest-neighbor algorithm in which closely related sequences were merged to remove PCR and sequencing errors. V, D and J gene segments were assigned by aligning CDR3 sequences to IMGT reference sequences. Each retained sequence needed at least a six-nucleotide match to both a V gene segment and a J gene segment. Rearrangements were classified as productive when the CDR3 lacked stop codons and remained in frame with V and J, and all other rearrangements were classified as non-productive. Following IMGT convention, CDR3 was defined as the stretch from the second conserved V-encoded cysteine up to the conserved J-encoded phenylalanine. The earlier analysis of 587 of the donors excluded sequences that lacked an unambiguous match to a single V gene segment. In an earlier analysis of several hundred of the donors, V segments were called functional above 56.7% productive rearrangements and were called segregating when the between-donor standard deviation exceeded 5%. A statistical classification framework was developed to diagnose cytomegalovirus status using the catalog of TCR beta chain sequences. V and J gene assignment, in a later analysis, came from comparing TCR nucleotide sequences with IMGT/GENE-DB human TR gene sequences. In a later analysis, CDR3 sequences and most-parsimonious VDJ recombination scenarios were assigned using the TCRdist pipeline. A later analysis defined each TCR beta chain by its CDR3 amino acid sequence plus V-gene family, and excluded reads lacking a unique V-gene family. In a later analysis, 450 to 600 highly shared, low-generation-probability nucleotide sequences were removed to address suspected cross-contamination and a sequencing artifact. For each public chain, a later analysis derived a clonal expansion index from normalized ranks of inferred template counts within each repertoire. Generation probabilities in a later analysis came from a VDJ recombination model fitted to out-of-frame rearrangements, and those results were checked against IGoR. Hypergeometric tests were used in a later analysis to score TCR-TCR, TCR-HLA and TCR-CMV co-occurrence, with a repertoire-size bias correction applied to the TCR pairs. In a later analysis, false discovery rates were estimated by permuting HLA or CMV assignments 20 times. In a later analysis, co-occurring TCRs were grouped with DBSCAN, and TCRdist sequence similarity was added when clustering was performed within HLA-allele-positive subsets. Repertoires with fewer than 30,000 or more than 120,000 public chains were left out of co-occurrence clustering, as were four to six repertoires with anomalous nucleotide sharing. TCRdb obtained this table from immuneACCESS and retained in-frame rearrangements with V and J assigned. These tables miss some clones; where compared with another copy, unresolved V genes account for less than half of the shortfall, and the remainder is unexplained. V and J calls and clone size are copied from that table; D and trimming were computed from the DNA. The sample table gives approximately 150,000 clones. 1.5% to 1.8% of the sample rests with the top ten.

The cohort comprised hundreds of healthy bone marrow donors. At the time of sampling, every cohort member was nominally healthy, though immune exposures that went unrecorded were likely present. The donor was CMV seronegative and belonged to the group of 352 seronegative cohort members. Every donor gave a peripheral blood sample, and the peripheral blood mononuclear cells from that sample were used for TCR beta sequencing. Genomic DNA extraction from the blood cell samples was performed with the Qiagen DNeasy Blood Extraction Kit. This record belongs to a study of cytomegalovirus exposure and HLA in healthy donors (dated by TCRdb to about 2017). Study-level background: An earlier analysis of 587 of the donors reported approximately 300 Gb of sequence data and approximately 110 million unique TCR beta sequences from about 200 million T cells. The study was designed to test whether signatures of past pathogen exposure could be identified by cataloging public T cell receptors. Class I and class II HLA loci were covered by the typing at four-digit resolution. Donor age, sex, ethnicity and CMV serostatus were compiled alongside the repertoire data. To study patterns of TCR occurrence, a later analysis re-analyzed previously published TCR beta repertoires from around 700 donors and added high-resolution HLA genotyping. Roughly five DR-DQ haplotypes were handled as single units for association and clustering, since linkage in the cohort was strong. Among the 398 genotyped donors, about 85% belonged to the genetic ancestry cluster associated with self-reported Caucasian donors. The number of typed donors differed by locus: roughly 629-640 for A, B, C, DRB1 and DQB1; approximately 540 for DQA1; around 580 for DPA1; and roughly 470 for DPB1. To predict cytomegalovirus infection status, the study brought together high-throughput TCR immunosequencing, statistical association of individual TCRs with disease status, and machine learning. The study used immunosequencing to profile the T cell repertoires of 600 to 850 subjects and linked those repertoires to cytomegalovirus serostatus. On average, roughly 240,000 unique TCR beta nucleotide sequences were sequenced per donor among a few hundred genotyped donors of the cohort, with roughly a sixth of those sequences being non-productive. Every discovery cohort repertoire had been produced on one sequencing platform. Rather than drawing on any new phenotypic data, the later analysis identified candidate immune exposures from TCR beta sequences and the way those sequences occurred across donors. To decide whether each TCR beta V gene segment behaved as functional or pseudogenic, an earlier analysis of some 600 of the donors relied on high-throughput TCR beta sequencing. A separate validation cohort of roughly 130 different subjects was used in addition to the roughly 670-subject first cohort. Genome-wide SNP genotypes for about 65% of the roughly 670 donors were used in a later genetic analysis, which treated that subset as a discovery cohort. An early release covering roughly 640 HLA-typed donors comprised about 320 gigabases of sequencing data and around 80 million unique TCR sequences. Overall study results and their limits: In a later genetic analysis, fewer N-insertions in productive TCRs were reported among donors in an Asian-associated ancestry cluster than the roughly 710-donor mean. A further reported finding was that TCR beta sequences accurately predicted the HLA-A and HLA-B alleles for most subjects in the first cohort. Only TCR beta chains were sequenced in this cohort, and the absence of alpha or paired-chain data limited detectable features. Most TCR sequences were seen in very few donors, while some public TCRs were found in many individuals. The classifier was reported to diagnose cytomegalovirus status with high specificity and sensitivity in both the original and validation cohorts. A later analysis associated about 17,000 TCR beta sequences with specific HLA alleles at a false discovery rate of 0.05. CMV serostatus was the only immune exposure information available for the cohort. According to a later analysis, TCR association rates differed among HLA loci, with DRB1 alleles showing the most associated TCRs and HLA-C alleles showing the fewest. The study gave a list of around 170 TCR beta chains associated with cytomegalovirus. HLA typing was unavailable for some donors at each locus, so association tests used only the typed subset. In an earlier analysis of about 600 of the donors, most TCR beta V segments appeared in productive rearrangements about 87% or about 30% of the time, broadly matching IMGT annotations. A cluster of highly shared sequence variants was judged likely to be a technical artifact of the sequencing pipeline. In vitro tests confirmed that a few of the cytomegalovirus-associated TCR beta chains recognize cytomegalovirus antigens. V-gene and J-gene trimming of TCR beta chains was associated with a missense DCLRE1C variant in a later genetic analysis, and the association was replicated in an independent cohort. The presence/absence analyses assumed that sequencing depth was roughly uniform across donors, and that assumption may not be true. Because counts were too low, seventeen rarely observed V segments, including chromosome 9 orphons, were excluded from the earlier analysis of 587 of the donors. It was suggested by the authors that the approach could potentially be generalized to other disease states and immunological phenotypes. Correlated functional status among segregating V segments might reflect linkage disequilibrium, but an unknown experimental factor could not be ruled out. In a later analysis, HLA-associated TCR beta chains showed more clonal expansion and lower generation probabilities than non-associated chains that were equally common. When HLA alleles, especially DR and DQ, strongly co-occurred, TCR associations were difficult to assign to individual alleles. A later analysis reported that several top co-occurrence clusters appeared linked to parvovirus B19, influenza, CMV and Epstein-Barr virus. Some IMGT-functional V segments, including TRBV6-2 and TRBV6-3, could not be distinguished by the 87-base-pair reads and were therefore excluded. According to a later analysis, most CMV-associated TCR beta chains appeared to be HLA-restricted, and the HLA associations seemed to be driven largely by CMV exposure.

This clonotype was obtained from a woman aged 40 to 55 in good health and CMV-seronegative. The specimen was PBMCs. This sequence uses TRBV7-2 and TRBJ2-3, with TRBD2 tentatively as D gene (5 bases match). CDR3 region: CASSLKAGSSNTQYF. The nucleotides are TGTGCCAGCAGTCTCAAGGCGGGCTCCTCTAATACGCAGTATTTT.